The 27 T cell receptor beta chains listed next were all sequenced from one sample in a study of T-cell reconstitution after alpha-beta-depleted transplantation in children. A library of TCRbeta sequences, prepared with unique molecular identifiers, was generated. TCRdb re-analysed the PCR reads in MiXCR, keeping a single row per CDR3 protein. The data show 500,000 to 750,000 distinct CDR3 sequences, with 25% to 30% seen just once and about a third held by the top ten. Sequencing was performed on PBMCs, taken before TCRalphabeta/CD19-depleted stem cell transplant. These receptors all come from a boy less than two years old with Wiskott-Aldrich syndrome, due to receive a stem cell transplant.

This clonotype was counted a few times. The chain couples TRBV12-3 or TRBV12-4 to TRBJ2-1, with 12 nucleotides matching TRBD1. Trimming cost V 7 bases and J 5 bases; bases outside gene matches: 18. The CDR3 has 19 amino acids. The CDR3 reads CASKQPGQGAYLINNEQFF. CDR3 nucleotides: TGTGCCAGCAAACAACCGGGACAGGGGGCCTACCTAATAAACAATGAGCAGTTCTTC.

This clonotype was counted at least ten times. Here the CDR3 DNA reads TGCAGCGTTTGGTACGGAGCTGAACAGGGCGGTAACTACGAGCAGTACTTC. Translated, it gives CSVWYGAEQGGNYEQYF. The chain employs TRBV29-1 and TRBJ2-7, with D perhaps matching TRBD1 (6 bases). Trimming cost V 5 bases and J 3 bases, with 26 bases left between them. Per germline, CDR1 SQVTM and CDR2 ANQGSEA. This CDR3 comprises 17 residues.

The J gene is TRBJ2-7, the V gene TRBV15; no firm D call. From germline, CDR1 is LNHNV and CDR2 YYDKDF (reference sequence). The CDR3 extends over 13 amino acids. V lost 0 bases and J 7 bases, leaving 10 bases between the germline ends. The CDR3 region is CATSRDGVKEQYF. DNA for the CDR3: TGTGCCACCAGCAGAGATGGGGTGAAAGAGCAGTACTTC.

The CDR3 sequence is CASSSDRIGNTIYF. Here the CDR3 DNA reads TGCGCCAGCAGCTCGGACCGGATCGGAAACACCATATATTTT. The chain is built from TRBV5-1 and TRBJ1-3; D remains unclear. CDR1 SGHRS and CDR2 YFSETQ come from the germline V gene. The CDR3 runs to 14 residues. V was pared by 3 bases and J by 4 bases, with 11 bases between.

Only a few counts were recorded for this clonotype. The chain links TRBV6-5 to TRBJ2-7; possible D gene TRBD1, 6 bases. Germline V gives CDR1 MNHEY, CDR2 SVGAGI. Trimming took off 0 bases at V and 0 bases at J, with 12 bases between the two ends. This CDR3 is built from 16 residues. The CDR3 spells CASSYSRQVSSYEQYF. The CDR3 nucleotides read TGTGCCAGCAGTTACTCGAGACAGGTGAGCTCCTACGAGCAGTACTTC.

V gene TRBV5-6 combines with J gene TRBJ2-1; no clear D. CDR1 is SGHDT, CDR2 YYEEEE, per germline. The CDR3 spans 13 residues. V lost 2 bases and J lost 6, with 9 bases in between. CDR3 bases: TGTGCCAGCAGCTTCCGTGCGGTCAATGAGCAGTTCTTC. This encodes CASSFRAVNEQFF.

This chain uses TRBV27 with TRBJ2-1, with 7 nucleotides matching TRBD2. Looked up from germline, CDR1 is MNHEY and CDR2 is SMNVEV (reference sequence). Trimming took 6 bases from V and 5 from J; bases not matched to a gene: 13. CDR3 length equals 16 residues. The CDR3 coding sequence is TGTGCCAGCAGGGGGGAGAGGGCTAGCGGAAACAATGAGCAGTTCTTC. This codes for CASRGERASGNNEQFF.

This clonotype was detected a few times. The chain combines TRBV20-1 with TRBJ2-7, with a weak D call TRBD2 (6 bases). Trimming removed 3 bases from V and 4 bases from J, with 16 bases in between. This CDR3 comprises 14 residues. The germline V gene has CDR1 DFQATT and CDR2 SNEGSKA (reference sequence). The CDR3 reads CSASAGGDLYEQYF. CDR3 coding DNA: TGCAGTGCTAGTGCCGGCGGGGATTTATACGAGCAGTACTTC.

J is TRBJ2-1 and V is TRBV12-3 or TRBV12-4; 10 positions agree with TRBD2. The CDR3 sequence is 14 residues long. The V segment lost 6 bases and the J segment 7 bases; nucleotides outside the gene matches: 6. CDR3 sequence (DNA): TGTGCCAGCAGGGTAGCGGGAGGCGGGAATGAGCAGTTCTTC. Protein product: CASRVAGGGNEQFF.

This clonotype has only a few counts. The chain joins TRBV27 to TRBJ2-2, with 7 bases lining up with TRBD1. Trimming took 5 bases from V and 4 from J; bases not matched to a gene: 10. CDR3 length: 16 amino acids. Looked up from germline, CDR1 is MNHEY and CDR2 is SMNVEV (reference sequence). The CDR3 region is CASSMWTGGATGELFF. The DNA for the CDR3 is TGTGCCAGCAGTATGTGGACAGGTGGGGCCACCGGGGAGCTGTTTTTT.

This clonotype was seen only a few times. This rearrangement joins TRBV20-1 to TRBJ2-3, with D perhaps being TRBD1 or TRBD2 (5 bases each). V was trimmed by 6 bases and J by 0 bases, leaving 13 bases between them. The CDR3 length is 14 residues. CDR1 and CDR2 (germline): DFQATT, SNEGSKA (reference sequence). CDR3 DNA sequence: TGCAGTGCCGGGGACGGTCCTAGCACAGATACGCAGTATTTT. This sequence encodes CSAGDGPSTDTQYF.

The rearrangement links TRBV27 to TRBJ2-7, with D hard to call. The CDR3 is 12 residues long. CDR1 MNHEY and CDR2 SMNVEV come from the germline V gene (reference sequence). Trimming cost V 2 bases and J 7 bases, with 9 bases left between them. The CDR3 is CASSLVFSEQYF. The CDR3 DNA is TGTGCCAGCAGTTTAGTATTCAGTGAGCAGTACTTC.

This chain uses TRBV6-5 with TRBJ2-7; a weak D match, TRBD1 (5 bases). There are 16 residues in the CDR3. CDR1 and CDR2 (germline): MNHEY, SVGAGI. V was shortened by 3 bases and J by 3 bases, with 18 bases between the two germline ends. Here the CDR3 reads CASSYAQGLLRYEQYF. The DNA for the CDR3 is TGTGCCAGCAGTTATGCTCAGGGCTTACTGCGCTACGAGCAGTACTTC.

In nucleotides, the CDR3 is TGCAGTGCTAGGAGATTGAACACTGAAGCTTTCTTT. Its translation is CSARRLNTEAFF. The chain links TRBV20-1 to TRBJ1-1, with unresolved D. CDR3 length: 12 amino acids. Trimming shortened V by 3 bases and J by 0 bases, and 5 bases separated the two germline ends. Germline V gives CDR1 DFQATT, CDR2 SNEGSKA (reference sequence).

This chain uses TRBV19 with TRBJ2-1; no clear D. In germline, CDR1 is LNHDA, CDR2 SQIVND (reference sequence). The CDR3 totals 15 residues. V was trimmed by 3 bases and J by 2 bases, leaving 11 bases between them. CDR3 protein: CASSIYYETYNEQFF. DNA for the CDR3: TGTGCCAGTAGTATCTACTATGAGACCTACAATGAGCAGTTCTTC.

In DNA, the CDR3 is TGCGCCAGCAGCCAAGACATTGATAGCGGGAGGGCCAATACACACAATGAGCAGTTCTTC. Its protein is CASSQDIDSGRANTHNEQFF. The rearrangement joins TRBV4-1 to TRBJ2-1, with TRBD2 matching 11 bases. Germline trimming cut 0 bases from V and 5 bases from J; bases unmatched to any gene: 15. Looked up from germline, CDR1 is MGHRA and CDR2 is YSYEKL. CDR3 size: 20 residues.

The chain recombines TRBV28 with TRBJ2-1; 12 bases agree with TRBD2. Germline assignment: CDR1 MDHEN and CDR2 SYDVKM. V was clipped by 3 bases and J by 6 bases; unmatched bases: 6. The CDR3 is made up of 16 amino acids. For the CDR3, the DNA is TGTGCCAGCAGTTTCGGACTAGCGGGAATGGGCAATGAGCAGTTCTTC. Protein sequence: CASSFGLAGMGNEQFF.

This clonotype has only a few counts. The genes are TRBV12-3 or TRBV12-4 and TRBJ2-4; a possible D gene is TRBD2 (5 bases). CDR3 length: 13 residues. V was trimmed by 2 bases and J by 10 bases, leaving 12 bases between them. DNA for the CDR3: TGTGCCAGCAGTTTATCCGGACTGTCGATTCAGTACTTC. Translated: CASSLSGLSIQYF.

This chain joins TRBV10-3 and TRBJ1-3; weak D call: TRBD1 (6 bases). Germline V CDR1 and CDR2: ENHRY, SYGVKD. The ends were cut back, 3 bases at V and 8 bases at J, with 20 bases in the middle. The CDR3 covers 16 residues. CDR3 sequence: CAISDGGRAGGHTIYF. In DNA form, the CDR3 reads TGTGCCATCAGTGACGGTGGCCGGGCCGGGGGGCACACCATATATTTT.

This clonotype was seen more than once but under ten times. V and J are TRBV14 and TRBJ2-5, with 9 nucleotides matching TRBD1. Germline CDR1 is SGHDN and CDR2 is FVKESK. V lost 3 bases, J lost 5 bases, and 7 bases stayed unmatched. This CDR3 is built from 15 residues. CDR3 sequence: CASSHPGDRVETQYF. CDR3 DNA sequence: TGTGCCAGCAGCCACCCGGGGGACAGGGTGGAGACCCAGTACTTC.

J is TRBJ1-2 and V is TRBV29-1, with a weak D call TRBD1 (5 bases). The CDR3 loop spans 12 amino acids. Germline CDR1 and CDR2: SQVTM and ANQGSEA. Trimming took off 5 bases at V and 0 bases at J, with 7 bases between the two ends. The DNA for the CDR3 is TGCAGCGTTATGACAGCTAACTATGGCTACACCTTC. Amino acids: CSVMTANYGYTF.

This chain links TRBV20-1 with TRBJ1-1; unclear D gene. Trimming removed 0 bases from V and 1 base from J, with 9 bases in between. Germline V lookup: CDR1 DFQATT, CDR2 SNEGSKA (reference sequence). The length of the CDR3 is 14 residues. The CDR3 spells CSARDHGANTEAFF. In nucleotides, the CDR3 is TGCAGTGCTAGAGATCACGGCGCGAACACTGAAGCTTTCTTT.

This chain uses TRBV12-3 or TRBV12-4 with TRBJ2-1; TRBD2 might be the D (7 bases). The V and J ends lost 5 bases and 10 bases respectively, with 27 bases between them. CDR3 size: 17 residues. CDR3 amino acids: CASSTARTSRGRDEQFF. The CDR3 DNA sequence: TGTGCCAGCAGTACTGCGAGGACTAGTCGGGGGCGGGACGAGCAGTTCTTC.

This clonotype was observed at least ten times. V gene TRBV11-3 combines with J gene TRBJ2-5; 13 bases map to TRBD2. The CDR3 has 16 residues. CDR1 is SGHNT, CDR2 YENEEA, per germline. The V segment lost 1 base and the J segment 4 bases; nucleotides outside the gene matches: 3. CDR3 sequence (DNA): TGTGCCAGCAGCTTAGGAACTAGCGGGAGGGGAGAGACCCAGTACTTC. This encodes CASSLGTSGRGETQYF.

The chain links TRBV5-1 to TRBJ2-1; no reliable D call. The germline gives CDR1 SGHRS, CDR2 YFSETQ. This CDR3 has 12 residues. Trimming shortened V by 5 bases and J by 4 bases, and 7 bases separated the two germline ends. As DNA, the CDR3 is TGCGCCAGCAGTGATATTTACAATGAGCAGTTCTTC. The encoded protein is CASSDIYNEQFF.

The rearrangement links TRBV5-1 to TRBJ1-1, with 7 bases matching TRBD1. The CDR3 covers 12 residues. J was trimmed by 9 bases and V by 4 bases; bases with no gene match: 6. Looked up from germline, CDR1 is SGHRS and CDR2 is YFSETQ. CDR3 in amino acids: CASSTGQSKAFF. In nucleotides, the CDR3 is TGCGCCAGCAGCACGGGACAGTCTAAAGCTTTCTTT.

The sample holds a few counts of this clonotype. The genes are TRBV4-2 and TRBJ2-5; 9 bases map to TRBD1. CDR3 length: 18 amino acids. The germline gives CDR1 LGHNA, CDR2 YNFKEQ. Trimming cost V 4 bases and J 4 bases; bases outside gene matches: 16. CDR3 nucleotide sequence: TGTGCCAGCAGCCCCCAGGGGACAGGGAGTATGGAGAGAGAGACCCAGTACTTC. Translation gives CASSPQGTGSMERETQYF.